The 24 T cell receptor beta chains in this list originate from one sample, sequenced in a study of OX40 agonist ivuxolimab in advanced cancers. Only in-frame clones appear in the TCRdb table, and some are missing; sequencing was by immunoSEQ multiplex PCR. The table has approximately 60,000 clones, more than 75% seen once. Sequences were derived from CD4+ or CD8+ T cells sorted from blood, sampled in a trial of the OX40 agonist ivuxolimab. These receptors all come from an adult with an advanced solid tumor such as melanoma, head and neck, liver or kidney cancer.

The rearrangement joins TRBV5-6 to TRBJ2-2; TRBD2 agrees at 7 bases. The V gene end was trimmed by 5 bases and the J gene end by 3 bases; junction bases not matched to a gene: 7. Per the germline V gene, CDR1 is SGHDT and CDR2 is YYEEEE. This CDR3 spans 15 amino acids. In DNA form, the CDR3 reads TGTGCCAGCAGATGGACTAGTGTGGACACCGGGGAGCTGTTTTTT. It translates to CASRWTSVDTGELFF. The full variable domain, rest sourced from reference TRBV5-6 and TRBJ2-2, is DAGVTQSPTHLIKTRGQQVTLRCSPKSGHDTVSWYQQALGQGPQFIFQYYEEEERQRGNFPDRFSGHQFPNYSSELNVNALLLGDSALYLCASRWTSVDTGELFFGEGSRLTVL.

CDR3 in amino acids: CASSPFTDTQYF. The CDR3 nucleotides read TGTGCCAGCTCACCGTTCACAGATACGCAGTATTTT. The chain couples TRBV18 to TRBJ2-3; D gene uncertain. Germline CDR1 reads KGHSH; CDR2 reads LQKENI. The CDR3 length is 12 residues. The V end lost 3 bases, the J end lost 2 bases, and 3 bases lay between the germline ends.

The chain recombines TRBV2 with TRBJ2-2, with TRBD1 as a possible D gene (5 bases). This CDR3 is built from 17 residues. Between the trimmed V and J ends, which lost 7 bases and 4 bases, there was a span of 22 bases. Germline V lookup: CDR1 SNHLY, CDR2 FYNNEI. CDR3 amino acids: CASTPPTRGRSTGELFF. CDR3 nucleotides: TGTGCCAGCACTCCCCCAACAAGGGGCAGGAGCACCGGGGAGCTGTTTTTT.

The rearrangement joins TRBV30 to TRBJ1-2, with 7 bases aligning to TRBD1. CDR3 length: 13 residues. Germline CDR1 reads GTSNPN; CDR2 reads SVGIG (reference sequence). The trim removed 1 base at V and 8 bases at J, leaving 7 bases unmatched. The CDR3 region is CAWSEGAHRGYTF. The CDR3 DNA is TGTGCCTGGAGTGAGGGGGCTCACCGAGGCTACACCTTC.

The genes are TRBV7-9 and TRBJ1-5; D is unclear. From germline, CDR1 is SEHNR and CDR2 FQNEAQ (reference sequence). This CDR3 contains 15 residues. Trimming left V 0 bases short and J 1 base short, with 7 bases between. The CDR3 DNA reads TGTGCCAGCAGCTTAGCGGGCGGGAGCAATCAGCCCCAGCATTTT. The encoded protein is CASSLAGGSNQPQHF.

The chain links TRBV11-3 to TRBJ2-1; possible D gene TRBD1, 5 bases. Trimming pared 0 bases from V and 0 bases from J, leaving 9 bases between. Germline V gene sequence: CDR1 SGHNT, CDR2 YENEEA. This CDR3 comprises 16 residues. The CDR3 coding sequence is TGTGCCAGCAGCTTAGAGGACATTTACTCCTACAATGAGCAGTTCTTC. This gives the protein CASSLEDIYSYNEQFF.

This rearrangement joins TRBV4-2 to TRBJ2-3; D call uncertain. Trimming pared 4 bases from V and 5 bases from J, leaving 10 bases between. The CDR3 loop spans 13 amino acids. Germline-derived CDR1 and CDR2 are LGHNA and YNFKEQ. CDR3 DNA sequence: TGTGCCAGCAGCCCAAATCGCAAAGATACGCAGTATTTT. Translated: CASSPNRKDTQYF.

This chain links TRBV10-3 with TRBJ1-3; D perhaps matches TRBD1 (6 bases). The germline V gene has CDR1 ENHRY and CDR2 SYGVKD. Trimming pared 2 bases from V and 4 bases from J, leaving 18 bases between. The CDR3 is 17 residues long. The CDR3 DNA follows: TGTGCCATCAGTGAGCCCGAAGGTGCAGGGGCGGGAAACACCATATATTTT. Translating it yields CAISEPEGAGAGNTIYF.

This sequence joins TRBV14 and TRBJ2-1; 8 nucleotides match TRBD2. V gave up 3 bases and J gave up 3 bases; unmatched junction bases: 7. CDR3 size: 16 residues. CDR1 is SGHDN, CDR2 FVKESK, per germline. In DNA form, the CDR3 reads TGTGCCAGCAGCCATAACCGGGCGGGAGGCTACAATGAGCAGTTCTTC. Protein sequence: CASSHNRAGGYNEQFF.

The rearrangement uses TRBV7-9 and TRBJ1-2, with D possibly being TRBD1 (6 bases). The V end was cut by 7 bases, the J end by 5 bases, with 17 bases between. Germline values: CDR1 SEHNR, CDR2 FQNEAQ (reference sequence). This CDR3 contains 14 residues. The CDR3 spells CASTGAGARYGYTF. CDR3 nucleotide sequence: TGTGCCAGCACTGGGGCGGGGGCAAGATATGGCTACACCTTC.

This chain uses TRBV5-6 with TRBJ2-7; the match to TRBD1 covers 12 bases. V was pared by 4 bases and J by 5 bases, with 4 bases of the junction left unmatched. The CDR3 totals 14 residues. From germline, CDR1 is SGHDT and CDR2 YYEEEE. This CDR3 is CASSPGTGGDEQYF. The CDR3 nucleotides read TGTGCCAGCAGCCCCGGGACAGGGGGCGACGAGCAGTACTTC.

The chain is built from TRBV18 and TRBJ2-5, with TRBD2 matching 9 bases. Trimming removed 2 bases from V and 5 bases from J; junction bases left unmatched: 6. The CDR3 spans 15 residues. The germline V gene encodes CDR1 KGHSH and CDR2 LQKENI. CDR3 amino acids: CASSPTSTSGETQYF. The CDR3 bases are TGTGCCAGCTCACCAACTTCGACTAGCGGCGAGACCCAGTACTTC.

J is TRBJ1-6 and V is TRBV27; 7 positions agree with TRBD1. Germline CDR1 reads MNHEY; CDR2 reads SMNVEV (reference sequence). V was pared by 7 bases and J by 6 bases, with 9 bases of the junction left unmatched. CDR3 length: 15 amino acids. Here the CDR3 DNA reads TGTGCCAGCACCTACCGGGACAGATTTAATTCACCCCTCCACTTT. Protein: CASTYRDRFNSPLHF.

The CDR3 reads CASIRTITSYEQYF. CDR3 DNA sequence: TGTGCCAGCATTCGAACGATAACTTCCTACGAGCAGTACTTC. The J gene is TRBJ2-7, the V gene TRBV6-1; D is undetermined. The ends were cut back, 7 bases at V and 1 base at J, with 14 bases in the middle. This CDR3 has 14 residues. CDR1 is MNHNS, CDR2 SASEGT, per germline.

The chain uses TRBV19 and TRBJ1-6; TRBD1 matches 9 bases. The CDR3 length is 15 residues. The J segment lost 6 bases and the V segment lost 6 bases, leaving 6 bases of the junction unmatched. Looked up from germline, CDR1 is LNHDA and CDR2 is SQIVND (reference sequence). The CDR3 bases are TGTGCCAGTAGGAATAAACAGGGGGCTAATTCACCCCTCCACTTT. Translation: CASRNKQGANSPLHF. Full variable domain (rest looked up from reference TRBV19 and TRBJ1-6): DGGITQSPKYLFRKEGQNVTLSCEQNLNHDAMYWYRQDPGQGLRLIYYSQIVNDFQKGDIAEGYSVSREKKESFPLTVTSAQKNPTAFYLCASRNKQGANSPLHFGNGTRLTVT.

In this sample, this clone turned up once. V gene TRBV6-1 combines with J gene TRBJ2-2, with D hard to call. The length of the CDR3 is 15 residues. V was pared by 2 bases and J by 4 bases, with 11 bases between. Germline assignment: CDR1 MNHNS and CDR2 SASEGT. The CDR3 sequence is CASSELWAGTGELFF. DNA of the CDR3: TGTGCCAGCAGTGAACTATGGGCCGGCACCGGGGAGCTGTTTTTT.

The rearrangement joins TRBV29-1 to TRBJ1-4; D gene uncertain. V dropped 4 bases and J dropped 7 bases, with 7 bases sitting between them. The CDR3 length is 11 residues. Germline V CDR1 and CDR2: SQVTM, ANQGSEA. The CDR3 sequence is CSVGEGEKLFF. CDR3 bases: TGCAGCGTTGGCGAGGGTGAAAAACTGTTTTTT. Full variable domain (missing parts from reference TRBV29-1 and TRBJ1-4): SAVISQKPSRDICQRGTSLTIQCQVDSQVTMMFWYRQQPGQSLTLIATANQGSEATYESGFVIDKFPISRPNLTFSTLTVSNMSPEDSSIYLCSVGEGEKLFFGSGTQLSVL.

This sequence joins TRBV7-9 and TRBJ2-3; unclear D gene. The CDR3 is made up of 13 amino acids. Germline V CDR1 and CDR2: SEHNR, FQNEAQ (reference sequence). The V end was cut by 5 bases, the J end by 7 bases, with 13 bases between. The CDR3 bases are TGTGCCAGCAGCCCACCGGGCACCTATACGCAGTATTTT. Residues: CASSPPGTYTQYF.

The rearrangement uses TRBV7-3 and TRBJ2-3; D gene uncertain. The CDR3 consists of 17 residues. Germline V gene data show CDR1 as SGHTA and CDR2 as FQGTGA. V was clipped by 3 bases and J by 1 base, with 17 bases between them. This CDR3 reads CASSLVGPLEGTDTQYF. The CDR3 DNA reads TGTGCCAGCAGCTTGGTTGGTCCCCTTGAGGGCACAGATACGCAGTATTTT. The full variable domain, in which reference TRBV7-3 and TRBJ2-3 provide the parts outside the CDR3, is GAGVSQTPSNKVTEKGKYVELRCDPISGHTALYWYRQSLGQGPEFLIYFQGTGAADDSGLPNDRFFAVRPEGSVSTLKIQRTERGDSAVYLCASSLVGPLEGTDTQYFGPGTRLTVL.

V is TRBV27 and J is TRBJ1-6; TRBD1 is a possible D gene (6 bases). The CDR3 length is 15 residues. The germline V gene has CDR1 MNHEY and CDR2 SMNVEV (reference sequence). The germline V and J ends were trimmed by 4 bases and 7 bases, with 14 bases remaining between them. Here the CDR3 DNA reads TGTGCCAGCAGTTCAGTCGGCAGGGGCAATTCACCCCTCCACTTT. This translates into CASSSVGRGNSPLHF.

This clone was detected once. The V and J genes are TRBV6-1 and TRBJ1-5, with D unresolved. Trimming left V 2 bases short and J 5 bases short, with 10 bases between. This CDR3 contains 14 residues. Germline-derived CDR1 and CDR2 are MNHNS and SASEGT. CDR3 sequence reads: CASSERARDQPQHF. The CDR3 nucleotides read TGTGCCAGCAGTGAAAGAGCTAGAGATCAGCCCCAGCATTTT.

V usage is TRBV30 and J usage is TRBJ2-7; D ambiguous. Trimming removed 4 bases at V and 3 bases at J, with 13 bases between. In germline, CDR1 is GTSNPN, CDR2 SVGIG (reference sequence). This CDR3 spans 13 amino acids. The CDR3 reads CAWTGFRRYEQYF. The CDR3 DNA sequence: TGTGCCTGGACCGGCTTCCGTCGCTACGAGCAGTACTTC.

This clone appeared a single time. This chain uses TRBV11-1 with TRBJ2-5, with no clear D. Germline assignment: CDR1 SGHAT and CDR2 FQDESV (reference sequence). V was cut by 2 bases and J by 2 bases, with 12 bases left in between. The CDR3 is 15 residues long. DNA for the CDR3: TGTGCCAGCAGCTTAACGGGTGGCGGACAAGAGACCCAGTACTTC. Protein product: CASSLTGGGQETQYF. Based on the CDR3 plus reference TRBV11-1 and TRBJ2-5, the full variable domain is EAEVAQSPRYKITEKSQAVAFWCDPISGHATLYWYRQILGQGPELLVQFQDESVVDDSQLPKDRFSAERLKGVDSTLKIQPAELGDSAMYLCASSLTGGGQETQYFGPGTRLLVL.

The chain uses TRBV7-9 and TRBJ2-7; TRBD1 might be the D (5 bases). Germline V gives CDR1 SEHNR, CDR2 FQNEAQ (reference sequence). V lost 4 bases, J lost 1 base, and 8 bases lay in between. The CDR3 has 13 amino acids. CDR3 residues: CASSSQGSYEQYF. The CDR3 bases are TGTGCCAGCAGCTCCCAGGGTTCCTACGAGCAGTACTTC.